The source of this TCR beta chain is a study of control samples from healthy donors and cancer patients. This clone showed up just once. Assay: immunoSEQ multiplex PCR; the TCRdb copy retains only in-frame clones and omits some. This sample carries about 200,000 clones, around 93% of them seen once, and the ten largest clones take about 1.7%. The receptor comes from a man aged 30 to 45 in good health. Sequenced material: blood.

CDR3 in amino acids: CASSLGTSNSPLHF. DNA for the CDR3: TGTGCCAGCAGCTTGGGAACGTCCAATTCACCCCTCCACTTT. The rearrangement joins TRBV11-2 to TRBJ1-6; no reliable D call. Trimming stripped 3 bases from V and 7 bases from J, with 10 bases between. The CDR3 contains 14 residues. The germline CDR1 and CDR2 sequences are SGHAT and FQNNGV.